This is a list of T cell receptor beta chains from one sample in a study of T cell responses to AZD1222 COVID-19 vaccine. Method: immunoSEQ multiplex PCR; TCRdb's copy keeps in-frame clones and lacks some. The data contain under 150,000 clones, just over 90% of them singletons. The sample was peripheral blood, taken on day 0 of AZD1222 vaccination. The receptor set was obtained from an adult in good health. Both conserved end residues are part of each CDR3. A D gene is named only where the DNA matches it firmly. Size is stated for part of the rows, as once, few or many counts, or as a class when the clone is expanded.

size | J | D | V | CDR3 | DNA
. | TRBJ2-7 | . | TRBV6-2/TRBV6-3 | CASSYSTYRPLTYEQYF | TGTGCCAGCAGTTACTCGACCTACAGGCCCCTGACCTACGAGCAGTACTTC
. | TRBJ1-1 | . | TRBV12-5 | CASGLGPLGTEAFF | TGTGCTAGTGGGCTTGGACCCCTAGGGACTGAAGCTTTCTTT
. | TRBJ1-2 | . | TRBV14 | CASSQDPLRGRGGYTF | TGTGCCAGCAGCCAAGATCCCCTCCGGGGCAGGGGAGGCTACACCTTC
few | TRBJ2-6 | . | TRBV7-8 | CASSFEVSLPFSGANVLTF | TGTGCCAGCAGCTTTGAGGTCTCTTTACCCTTCTCTGGGGCCAACGTCCTGACTTTC
. | TRBJ2-1 | TRBD1 | TRBV30 | CAWSPTQGVNNEQFF | TGTGCCTGGAGTCCAACACAGGGGGTCAACAATGAGCAGTTCTTC
. | TRBJ2-1 | TRBD1 | TRBV6-5 | CASSLRDRDINEQFF | TGTGCCAGCAGCCTACGGGACAGGGACATCAATGAGCAGTTCTTC
once | TRBJ1-2 | . | TRBV5-6 | CASSLPQGSVYGYTF | TGTGCCAGCAGCCTCCCCCAGGGTTCAGTCTATGGCTACACCTTC
. | TRBJ2-5 | . | TRBV2 | CASSLGQGETQYF | TGTGCCAGCAGTCTAGGACAAGGGGAGACCCAGTACTTC
. | TRBJ1-2 | . | TRBV12-5 | CASGLDGRGSNYGYTF | TGTGCTAGTGGTTTGGATGGACGGGGTAGTAACTATGGCTACACCTTC
. | TRBJ1-2 | TRBD1 | TRBV11-1 | CASGTGQGYGYTF | TGTGCCAGCGGAACGGGACAGGGTTATGGCTACACCTTC
. | TRBJ2-5 | . | TRBV4-1 | CASSRGPQETQYF | TGCGCCAGCAGCCGAGGACCACAAGAGACCCAGTACTTC
. | TRBJ1-1 | . | TRBV7-9 | CASSPPARGNTEAFF | TGTGCCAGCAGCCCACCGGCGAGGGGAAACACTGAAGCTTTCTTT
. | TRBJ2-2 | . | TRBV27 | CASSVMRATGELFF | TGTGCCAGCAGCGTTATGCGGGCCACCGGGGAGCTGTTTTTT
. | TRBJ2-7 | TRBD1 | TRBV5-4 | CASSFRTGAYEQYF | TGTGCCAGCAGCTTTCGGACAGGGGCCTACGAGCAGTACTTC
. | TRBJ1-1 | . | TRBV29-1 | CSVEDRGVGTEAFF | TGCAGCGTTGAAGACCGGGGCGTGGGGACTGAAGCTTTCTTT
. | TRBJ2-3 | . | TRBV5-1 | CASSIRDPRADTQYF | TGCGCCAGCAGCATCCGGGACCCGCGGGCAGATACGCAGTATTTT
. | TRBJ2-7 | . | TRBV6-5 | CASSPPLAREQYF | TGTGCCAGCAGTCCCCCTCTAGCGCGGGAGCAGTACTTC
. | TRBJ2-6 | . | TRBV6-4 | CASSGQADSGANVLTF | TGTGCCAGCAGTGGGCAGGCTGACTCTGGGGCCAACGTCCTGACTTTC
. | TRBJ2-2 | TRBD2 | TRBV2 | CASTREGRTGELFF | TGTGCCAGCACGAGGGAGGGGCGTACCGGGGAGCTGTTTTTT
. | TRBJ2-1 | TRBD2 | TRBV9 | CASSLSGAGAYNEQFF | TGTGCCAGCAGCTTATCGGGAGCGGGAGCCTACAATGAGCAGTTCTTC
. | TRBJ1-1 | . | TRBV18 | CASSPQGVNTEAFF | TGTGCCAGCTCACCACAGGGTGTGAACACTGAAGCTTTCTTT
. | TRBJ1-1 | . | TRBV11-2 | CASSSRQARTEAFF | TGTGCCAGCAGCTCTCGACAGGCACGAACTGAAGCTTTCTTT
. | TRBJ2-1 | TRBD2 | TRBV25-1 | CASRKTSGIVSSYNEQFF | TGTGCCAGCAGAAAGACTAGCGGGATTGTTAGCTCCTACAATGAGCAGTTCTTC
. | TRBJ1-1 | . | TRBV27 | CASSYRGLNTEAFF | TGTGCCAGCAGTTACCGGGGGTTGAACACTGAAGCTTTCTTT
. | TRBJ2-5 | . | TRBV7-9 | CASSLQGTQETQYF | TGTGCCAGCAGCTTACAGGGAACTCAAGAGACCCAGTACTTC
. | TRBJ1-1 | . | TRBV25-1 | CASRTRLNTEAFF | TGTGCCAGCAGAACCAGGCTGAACACTGAAGCTTTCTTT
. | TRBJ2-1 | TRBD2 | TRBV5-1 | CASSLLAGDLNEQFF | TGCGCCAGCAGCTTGCTAGCGGGGGACCTCAATGAGCAGTTCTTC
. | TRBJ2-7 | . | TRBV11-3 | CASSRDPSPSYEQYF | TGTGCCAGCAGCCGGGACCCTTCCCCATCCTACGAGCAGTACTTC
. | TRBJ2-1 | TRBD1 | TRBV24-1 | CATSDYPRTGGLNEQFF | TGTGCCACCAGTGACTACCCAAGGACAGGGGGTTTGAATGAGCAGTTCTTC
. | TRBJ2-5 | . | TRBV5-1 | CASSLRLLEEETQYF | TGCGCCAGCAGCTTGAGACTACTCGAGGAAGAGACCCAGTACTTC
. | TRBJ1-2 | . | TRBV5-4 | CTSSPRDTNFYGYTF | TGTACCAGCAGCCCCCGGGACACCAATTTCTATGGCTACACCTTC
. | TRBJ2-5 | . | TRBV20-1 | CSASQETQYF | TGCAGTGCTAGCCAAGAGACCCAGTACTTC
. | TRBJ1-1 | . | TRBV10-1 | CASSRTASEAFF | TGCGCCAGCAGTCGGACAGCCAGTGAAGCTTTCTTT
. | TRBJ2-5 | TRBD1 | TRBV9 | CASTQMGTGQETQYF | TGTGCCAGCACCCAAATGGGGACAGGACAAGAGACCCAGTACTTC
. | TRBJ1-5 | . | TRBV7-2 | CASSGVLGGNQPQHF | TGTGCCAGCAGCGGGGTCCTTGGAGGCAATCAGCCCCAGCATTTT
. | TRBJ2-2 | . | TRBV2 | CASSVRNTGELFF | TGTGCCAGCAGTGTCCGGAACACCGGGGAGCTGTTTTTT
. | TRBJ2-7 | TRBD2 | TRBV5-4 | CASSSFYSGEESYEQYF | TGTGCCAGCAGCTCCTTCTATAGCGGGGAAGAGTCCTACGAGCAGTACTTC
. | TRBJ2-5 | TRBD1 | TRBV4-1 | CASSHGQGGQETQYF | TGCGCCAGCAGCCACGGACAGGGCGGCCAAGAGACCCAGTACTTC
. | TRBJ1-3 | . | TRBV20-1 | CSASHSRYSGNTIYF | TGCAGTGCTAGTCACAGCCGTTACTCTGGAAACACCATATATTTT
. | TRBJ1-2 | . | TRBV12-3/TRBV12-4 | CASNSRGGYGYTF | TGTGCCAGCAACAGCCGGGGAGGCTACGGCTACACCTTC
. | TRBJ2-1 | . | TRBV5-1 | CASSLAQGLSNEQFF | TGCGCCAGCAGCTTGGCTCAGGGTTTGAGCAATGAGCAGTTCTTC
. | TRBJ2-7 | . | TRBV18 | CASSEGVPSYEQYF | TGTGCCAGCTCCGAGGGGGTCCCCTCCTACGAGCAGTACTTC
. | TRBJ2-7 | . | TRBV5-1 | CASRRTPNYEQYF | TGCGCCAGCAGAAGGACACCTAACTACGAGCAGTACTTC
. | TRBJ1-1 | . | TRBV5-1 | CASSSLDIMNTEAFF | TGCGCCAGCAGCTCGCTTGACATCATGAACACTGAAGCTTTCTTT
. | TRBJ1-1 | . | TRBV7-2 | CASSLTRHVNTEAFF | TGTGCCAGCAGCTTAACCAGACATGTGAACACTGAAGCTTTCTTT
. | TRBJ2-1 | TRBD1 | TRBV10-3 | CAISESFGQGARNEQFF | TGTGCCATCAGTGAGTCTTTCGGACAGGGGGCGCGAAATGAGCAGTTCTTC
. | TRBJ1-1 | . | TRBV5-1 | CASSPEKSNTEAFF | TGCGCCAGCAGCCCGGAGAAATCGAACACTGAAGCTTTCTTT
once | TRBJ2-2 | TRBD1 | TRBV19 | CASIMSGTGNAGELFF | TGTGCCAGTATCATGTCCGGGACAGGGAATGCCGGGGAGCTGTTTTTT
. | TRBJ1-6 | TRBD1 | TRBV28 | CASSDRARGNSPLHF | TGTGCCAGCAGTGACAGGGCCCGGGGTAATTCACCCCTCCACTTT
. | TRBJ2-2 | . | TRBV9 | CASSVVANTGELFF | TGTGCCAGCAGCGTAGTCGCGAACACCGGGGAGCTGTTTTTT
. | TRBJ1-4 | . | TRBV29-1 | CSAGTKTNEKLFF | TGCAGCGCTGGGACGAAAACTAATGAAAAACTGTTTTTT
. | TRBJ2-1 | TRBD1 | TRBV7-6 | CASSLGTGWDEQFF | TGTGCCAGCAGCCTTGGGACAGGGTGGGATGAGCAGTTCTTC
. | TRBJ2-7 | . | TRBV27 | CASTPGPKSPGHEQYF | TGTGCCAGCACCCCCGGGCCTAAATCCCCCGGGCACGAGCAGTACTTC
. | TRBJ2-3 | . | TRBV7-2 | CASSLVVLDTQYF | TGTGCCAGCAGCTTAGTAGTGTTAGATACGCAGTATTTT
. | TRBJ1-4 | . | TRBV4-1 | CASSQRGATNEKLFF | TGCGCCAGCAGCCAACGGGGGGCAACTAATGAAAAACTGTTTTTT
. | TRBJ2-1 | . | TRBV7-2 | CASSPGTGAYNEQFF | TGTGCCAGCAGCCCCGGGACTGGAGCCTACAATGAGCAGTTCTTC
. | TRBJ2-7 | . | TRBV6-5 | CASSYAASYEQYF | TGTGCCAGCAGTTACGCTGCGTCCTACGAGCAGTACTTC